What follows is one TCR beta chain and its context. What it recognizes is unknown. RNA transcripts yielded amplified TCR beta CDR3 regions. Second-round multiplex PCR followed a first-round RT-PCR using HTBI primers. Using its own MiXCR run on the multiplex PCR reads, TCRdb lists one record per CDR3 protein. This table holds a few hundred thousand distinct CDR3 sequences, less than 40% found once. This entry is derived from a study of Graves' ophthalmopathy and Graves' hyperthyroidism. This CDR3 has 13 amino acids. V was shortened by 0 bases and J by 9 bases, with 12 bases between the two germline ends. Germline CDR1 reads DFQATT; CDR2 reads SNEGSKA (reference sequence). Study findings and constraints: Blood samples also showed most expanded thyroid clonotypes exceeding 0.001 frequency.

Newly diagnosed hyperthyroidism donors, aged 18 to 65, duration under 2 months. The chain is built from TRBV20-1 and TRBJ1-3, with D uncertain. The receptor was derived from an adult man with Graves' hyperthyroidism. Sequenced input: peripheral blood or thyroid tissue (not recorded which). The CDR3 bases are TGCAGTGCTAGAGATCCCAAACCGGCCACCATATATTTT. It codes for CSARDPKPATIYF.